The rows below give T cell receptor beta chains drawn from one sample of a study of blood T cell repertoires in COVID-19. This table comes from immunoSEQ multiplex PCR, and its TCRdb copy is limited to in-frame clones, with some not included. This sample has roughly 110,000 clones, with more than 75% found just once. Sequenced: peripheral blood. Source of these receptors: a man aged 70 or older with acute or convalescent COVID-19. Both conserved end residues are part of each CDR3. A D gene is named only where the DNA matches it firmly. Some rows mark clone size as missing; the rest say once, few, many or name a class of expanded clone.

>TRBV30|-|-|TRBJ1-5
TGTGCCTGGAGTGTACGGAGAATAGACGGTCACAATCAGCCCCAGCATTTT
CAWSVRRIDGHNQPQHF
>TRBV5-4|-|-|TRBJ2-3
TGTGCCAGCAGCCCCTCGAGGCAGTCCTCTAGCACAGATACGCAGTATTTT
CASSPSRQSSSTDTQYF
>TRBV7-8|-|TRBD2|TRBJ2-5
TGTGCCAGCAGCTTAGAAGGCGGGACTAGCGGGGCAAACAAAGAGACCCAGTACTTC
CASSLEGGTSGANKETQYF
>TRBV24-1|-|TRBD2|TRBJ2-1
TGTGCCACCAGTGACGAAACTAGCGGGAGGTCCTACAATGAGCAGTTCTTC
CATSDETSGRSYNEQFF
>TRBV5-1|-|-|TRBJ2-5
TGCGCCAGCAGCGGTGGACAGCCCCAAGAGACCCAGTACTTC
CASSGGQPQETQYF
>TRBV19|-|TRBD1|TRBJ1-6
TGTGCCAGTAGTCCCCGGGACAGGGGCTATAATTCACCCCTCCACTTT
CASSPRDRGYNSPLHF
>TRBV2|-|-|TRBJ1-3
TGTGCCAGCAGCGCAGACAGCTCTGGAAACACCATATATTTT
CASSADSSGNTIYF
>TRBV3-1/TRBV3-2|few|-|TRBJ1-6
TGTGCCGTCCGGGGGGGCAATTCACCCCTCCACTTT
CAVRGGNSPLHF
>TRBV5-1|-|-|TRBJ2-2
TGCGCCAGCATGGAGAGGAACACCGGGGAGCTGTTTTTT
CASMERNTGELFF
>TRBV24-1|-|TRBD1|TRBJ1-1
TGTGCCACCAGTGATTCCAAGGGGGCGGGAACTGAAGCTTTCTTT
CATSDSKGAGTEAFF
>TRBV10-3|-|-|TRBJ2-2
TGTGCCATCTCCCTTTCGACAAAGAACACCGGGGAGCTGTTTTTT
CAISLSTKNTGELFF
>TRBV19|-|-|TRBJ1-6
TGTGCCAGTAGTAGTCGACAGAAGAATTCACCCCTCCACTTT
CASSSRQKNSPLHF
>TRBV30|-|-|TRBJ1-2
TGTGCCTGCGCGTACTTGGTTATTGGCTACACCTTC
CACAYLVIGYTF
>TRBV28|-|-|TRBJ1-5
TGTGCCAGCAGTTTATCTGGAGGTGGCAATCAGCCCCAGCATTTT
CASSLSGGGNQPQHF
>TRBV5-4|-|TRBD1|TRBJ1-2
TGTGCCAGCAGCTTGGAGACAGGGGGCAACTATGGCTACACCTTC
CASSLETGGNYGYTF
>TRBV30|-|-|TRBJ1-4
TGTGCCTGGGGTGTTTCCCGCGGGGGCGCGGAGGAAAAACTGTTTTTT
CAWGVSRGGAEEKLFF
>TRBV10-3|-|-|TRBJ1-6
TGTGCCATCACCGACACTCGGGAATCACCCCTCCACTTT
CAITDTRESPLHF
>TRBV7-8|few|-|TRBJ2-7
TGTGCCAGCAGCCCGGAAGGGGCAGTGTCTTACGAGCAGTACTTC
CASSPEGAVSYEQYF
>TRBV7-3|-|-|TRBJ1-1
TGTGCCAGCAGCTTACCGGGGAACACTGAAGCTTTCTTT
CASSLPGNTEAFF
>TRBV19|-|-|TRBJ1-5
TGTGCCAGTAGCCTCAGAAGCAATCAGCCCCAGCATTTT
CASSLRSNQPQHF
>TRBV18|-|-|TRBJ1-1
TGTGCCAGCTCAACACAGACTAACACTGAAGCTTTCTTT
CASSTQTNTEAFF
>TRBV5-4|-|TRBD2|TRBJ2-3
TGTGCCAGCAGCTTGGCTAGCGGTAGCACAGATACGCAGTATTTT
CASSLASGSTDTQYF
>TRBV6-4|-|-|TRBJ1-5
TGTGCCAGCACAGGGGCGCACCAGCCCCAGCATTTT
CASTGAHQPQHF
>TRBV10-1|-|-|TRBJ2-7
TGCGCCAGCTCTACAGGGAACGAGCAGTACTTC
CASSTGNEQYF
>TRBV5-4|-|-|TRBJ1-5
TGTGCCAGCAGCTTGGGCCCGGGAAATCAGCCCCAGCATTTT
CASSLGPGNQPQHF
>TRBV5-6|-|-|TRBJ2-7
TGTGCCAGCAGCTTGAGGAGGGGTTACGAGCAGTACTTC
CASSLRRGYEQYF
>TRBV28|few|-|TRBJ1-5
TGTGCCAGCAGTTTAAAGCGGCGGGGAACGGGGGAGCATTTT
CASSLKRRGTGEHF
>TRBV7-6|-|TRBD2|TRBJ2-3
TGTGCCAGCGGAGAACGGACTAGCGGGATCACAGATACGCAGTATTTT
CASGERTSGITDTQYF
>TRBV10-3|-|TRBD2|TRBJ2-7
TGTGCCATCAGTGAGCGTCGGGGGGACGAGCAGTACTTC
CAISERRGDEQYF
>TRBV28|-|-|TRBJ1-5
TGTGCCAGCATCACAGGGCCTAATCAGCCCCAGCATTTT
CASITGPNQPQHF
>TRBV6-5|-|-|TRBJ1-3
TGTGCCAGCAGACGGGGTATCGGAAACACCATATATTTT
CASRRGIGNTIYF
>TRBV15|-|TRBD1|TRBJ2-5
TGTGCCACCAGCAGAGACACAGGGGGGCCTGAGACCCAGTACTTC
CATSRDTGGPETQYF
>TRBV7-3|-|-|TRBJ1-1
TGTGCCAGCAGCTTAGGTCGGCGGGGCACTGAAGCTTTCTTT
CASSLGRRGTEAFF
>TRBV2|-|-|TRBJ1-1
TGTGCCAGCAGTTACAGGAGGGACACTGAAGCTTTCTTT
CASSYRRDTEAFF
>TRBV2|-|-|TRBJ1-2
TGTGCCAGCAGGGGGCAGGGCGACTATGGCTACACCTTC
CASRGQGDYGYTF
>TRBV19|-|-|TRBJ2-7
TGTGGACGATCGGGCAGGGGCTACGAGCAGTACTTC
CGRSGRGYEQYF
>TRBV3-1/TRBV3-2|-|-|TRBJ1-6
TGTGCCAGCAGCCAAGCCCCGTGGCAGGGAAACTCACCCCTCCACTTT
CASSQAPWQGNSPLHF
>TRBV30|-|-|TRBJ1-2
TGTGCCTGGAGTGGGCAGGACTATGGCTACACCTTC
CAWSGQDYGYTF
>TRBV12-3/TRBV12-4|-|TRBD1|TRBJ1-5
TGTGCCAGCAGCCGACAGGGTAGTCAGCCCCAGCATTTT
CASSRQGSQPQHF
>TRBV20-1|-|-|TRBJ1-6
TGCAGTGCTAGTTTGCAGGGCTCTAATTCACCCCTCCACTTT
CSASLQGSNSPLHF
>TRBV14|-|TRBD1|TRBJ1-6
TGTGCCAGCAGCCCGGGGGGGACAGGGGTTTCACCCCTCCACTTT
CASSPGGTGVSPLHF
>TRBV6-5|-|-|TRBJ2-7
TGTGCCAGCAGTTACTCAAGGGGTTCCTACGAGCAGTACTTC
CASSYSRGSYEQYF
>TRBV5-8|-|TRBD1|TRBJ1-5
TGTGCCAGCAGCTGGGTTAAGTCGCAGGGGGCCTTTCAGCCCCAGCATTTT
CASSWVKSQGAFQPQHF
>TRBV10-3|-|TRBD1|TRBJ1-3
TGTGCCAGTACGACAGGGTACGGAAACACCATATATTTT
CASTTGYGNTIYF
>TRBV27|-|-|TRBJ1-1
TGTGCCAGCAGTTATGGAGCGAACACTGAAGCTTTCTTT
CASSYGANTEAFF
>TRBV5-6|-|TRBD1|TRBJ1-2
TGTGCCAGCAGCCACCGGGGACAGGGGGCGAGGGGCTACACCTTC
CASSHRGQGARGYTF
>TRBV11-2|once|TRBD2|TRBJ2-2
TGTGCCAGCAGCCCAACCATAGCGGGAGTGACCGGGGAGCTGTTTTTT
CASSPTIAGVTGELFF